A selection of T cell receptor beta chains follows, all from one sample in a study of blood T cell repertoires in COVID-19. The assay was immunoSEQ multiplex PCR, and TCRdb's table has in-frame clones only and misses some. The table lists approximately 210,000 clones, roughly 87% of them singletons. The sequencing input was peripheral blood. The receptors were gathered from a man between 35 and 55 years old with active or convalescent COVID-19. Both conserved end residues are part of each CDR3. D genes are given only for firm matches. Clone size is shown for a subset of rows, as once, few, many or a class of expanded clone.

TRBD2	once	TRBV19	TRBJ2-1	TGTGCCAGTAGTATTAGCGGGAGGCCCTACAATGAGCAGTTCTTC	CASSISGRPYNEQFF
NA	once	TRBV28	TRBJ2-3	TGTGCCAGCAGTTTGAGGGGGAGGGCAGATACGCAGTATTTT	CASSLRGRADTQYF
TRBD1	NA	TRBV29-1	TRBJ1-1	TGCAGCGCTGGACAGGGTATAGCTTTCTTT	CSAGQGIAFF
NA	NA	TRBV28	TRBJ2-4	TGTGCCAGCAGTTTGATAGCGAACAGTCTAAAAAACATTCAGTACTTC	CASSLIANSLKNIQYF
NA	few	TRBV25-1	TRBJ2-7	TGTGCCAGCAGTGATCCCACAGGGTTGGGCTACGAGCAGTACTTC	CASSDPTGLGYEQYF
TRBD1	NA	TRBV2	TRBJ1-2	TGTGCCAGCACCGGATCCCGGACAGGGGGCCCCATAACTATCGGCTACACCTTC	CASTGSRTGGPITIGYTF
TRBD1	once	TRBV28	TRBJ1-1	TGTGCCAGCAACGGACAGGGGTACACTGAAGCTTTCTTT	CASNGQGYTEAFF
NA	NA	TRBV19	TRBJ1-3	TGTGCCAGTAGTATCGACAGGTCTTCTGGAAACACCATATATTTT	CASSIDRSSGNTIYF
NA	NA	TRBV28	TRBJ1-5	TGTGCCAGCAGCCCTCTCGATCAGCCCCAGCATTTT	CASSPLDQPQHF
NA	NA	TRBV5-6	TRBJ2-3	TGTGCCAGCAGCTTACTCAACACAGATACGCAGTATTTT	CASSLLNTDTQYF
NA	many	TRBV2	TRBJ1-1	TGTGCCAGCAGTGGAAGTCGTCTTGAGACTGAAGCTTTCTTT	CASSGSRLETEAFF
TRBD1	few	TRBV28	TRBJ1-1	TGTGCCAGCAGTACTGCACAGGGGCGGACTGAAGCTTTCTTT	CASSTAQGRTEAFF
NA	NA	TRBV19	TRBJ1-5	TGTGCCAGCGCCCCCGGGGGGGATCAGCCCCAGCATTTT	CASAPGGDQPQHF
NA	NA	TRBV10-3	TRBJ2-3	TGTGCCATCAGTGGAGACACAGATACGCAGTATTTT	CAISGDTDTQYF
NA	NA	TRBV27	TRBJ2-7	TGTGCCAGCAGTTTATCGGGGGGGGCTTGGCCCTACGAGCAGTACTTC	CASSLSGGAWPYEQYF
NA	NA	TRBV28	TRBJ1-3	TGTGCCAGCAGTCCCTCCCCAGGGAACACCATATATTTT	CASSPSPGNTIYF
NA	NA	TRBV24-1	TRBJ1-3	TGTGCCACCAGTGCCTTTTTCGGTGTTGGAAACACCATATATTTT	CATSAFFGVGNTIYF
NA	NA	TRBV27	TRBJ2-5	TGTGCCAGCAGTCCCAGTTGGCAGGGGGGAGAGACCCAGTACTTC	CASSPSWQGGETQYF
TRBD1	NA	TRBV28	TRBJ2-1	TGTGCCAGCCCCCCCCCGACAGGGACAGGGCGAAATGAGCAGTTCTTC	CASPPPTGTGRNEQFF
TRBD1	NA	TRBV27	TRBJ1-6	TGTGCCAGCAGATCACAGGGGGCCAAGAATTCACCCCTCCACTTT	CASRSQGAKNSPLHF
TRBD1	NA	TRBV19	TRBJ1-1	TGTGCCAGTACCAATAGGTACAGGGGAAGAACTGAAGCTTTCTTT	CASTNRYRGRTEAFF
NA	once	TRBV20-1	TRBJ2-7	TGCAGTGCTAGTAACTCGAGGCAGGGTGGAGACGAGCAGTACTTC	CSASNSRQGGDEQYF
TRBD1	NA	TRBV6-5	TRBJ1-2	TGTGCCAGCAGACCGGACAGGGGTAGATATGGCTACACCTTC	CASRPDRGRYGYTF
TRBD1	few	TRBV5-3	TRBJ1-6	TGTGCCAGAAGGACCGGGACAGGGCATTCACCCCTCCACTTT	CARRTGTGHSPLHF
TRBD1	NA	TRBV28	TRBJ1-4	TGTGCCAGTACGGGACAGTTGACCCCTAATGAAAAACTGTTTTTT	CASTGQLTPNEKLFF
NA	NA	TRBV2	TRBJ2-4	TGTGCCAGCAGGCCCCTTGGACTGCTAGTAAACATTCAGTACTTC	CASRPLGLLVNIQYF
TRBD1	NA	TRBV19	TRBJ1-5	TGTGCCAGTAGTATCAGGGGGGATCAGCCCCAGCATTTT	CASSIRGDQPQHF
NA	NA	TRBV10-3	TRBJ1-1	TGTGCCATCAGTGAGCCTCCCCACACTGAAGCTTTCTTT	CAISEPPHTEAFF
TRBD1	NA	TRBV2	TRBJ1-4	TGTGCCAGCAGCCTACAGGGGGGAACTAATGAAAAACTGTTTTTT	CASSLQGGTNEKLFF
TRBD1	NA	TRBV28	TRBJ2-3	TGTGCCAGCAGTTCACCACGGACAGGGGGGGGAAAAAATACGCAGTATTTT	CASSSPRTGGGKNTQYF
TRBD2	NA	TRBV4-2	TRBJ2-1	TGTGCCAGCAGCCAAGAAACTAGCGGGCCTTACAATGAGCAGTTCTTC	CASSQETSGPYNEQFF
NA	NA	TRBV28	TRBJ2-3	TGTGCCAGCAGTTCTTGGGGGGGCGACAGCACAGATACGCAGTATTTT	CASSSWGGDSTDTQYF
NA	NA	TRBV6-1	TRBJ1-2	TGTGCCAGCAGTGAATGGGCAGGTTCTAACTATGGCTACACCTTC	CASSEWAGSNYGYTF
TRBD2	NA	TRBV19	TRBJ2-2	TGTGCCAGTAGTTACGGCGGGGGGGCCACCGGGGAGCTGTTTTTT	CASSYGGGATGELFF
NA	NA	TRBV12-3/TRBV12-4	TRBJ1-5	TGTGCCAGCAGTTACGGGGGGCGCCAGCCCCAGCATTTT	CASSYGGRQPQHF
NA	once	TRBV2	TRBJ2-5	TGTGCCAGCAATCAGATACAGGGAATAGGAGAGACCCAGTACTTC	CASNQIQGIGETQYF
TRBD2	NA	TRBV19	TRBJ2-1	TGTGCCAGTAGTACAGTCCTAGCGGGAGGCGGTGAGCAGTTCTTC	CASSTVLAGGGEQFF
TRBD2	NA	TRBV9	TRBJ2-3	TGTGCCAGCAGCGTAGCGGGCGGGAGAATAGATACGCAGTATTTT	CASSVAGGRIDTQYF
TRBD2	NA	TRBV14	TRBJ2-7	TGTGCCAGCAGCCAGTATCGTACTAGCGGGGGGACCTACGAGCAGTACTTC	CASSQYRTSGGTYEQYF
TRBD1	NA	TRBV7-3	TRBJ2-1	TGTGCCAGCAGCGAAGACAGGGGCTCCTACAATGAGCAGTTCTTC	CASSEDRGSYNEQFF
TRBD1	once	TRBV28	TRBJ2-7	TGTGCCAGCAGCACCGGGACAGGGGGCGCCAGGTCCTACGAGCAGTACTTC	CASSTGTGGARSYEQYF
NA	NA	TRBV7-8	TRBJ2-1	TGTGCCAGCAGCTACCCCCGTGGGGGCCGCTCAAGCTCCTACAATGAGCAGTTCTTC	CASSYPRGGRSSSYNEQFF
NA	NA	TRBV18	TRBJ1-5	TGTGCCAGCTCACCAATAGGGGACTGGGGCAATCAGCCCCAGCATTTT	CASSPIGDWGNQPQHF
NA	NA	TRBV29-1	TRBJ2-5	TGCAGCGTTGTGGGGGGAAGCCAAGAGACCCAGTACTTC	CSVVGGSQETQYF
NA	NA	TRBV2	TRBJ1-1	TGTGCCAGCAGTGAATGGTCACCCCCAGGGGACACTGAAGCTTTCTTT	CASSEWSPPGDTEAFF
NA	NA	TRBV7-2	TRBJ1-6	TGTGCCAGCAGCTTGATTCAGGGGTCCTATAATTCACCCCTCCACTTT	CASSLIQGSYNSPLHF
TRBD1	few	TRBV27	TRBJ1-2	TGTGCCAGCAGATTCTCCCGGGACAGATATGGCTACACCTTC	CASRFSRDRYGYTF
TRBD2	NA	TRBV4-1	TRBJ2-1	TGCGCCAGCAACCCTATATTGAGCGGGAGGGCGGTTAGGAATGAGCAGTTCTTC	CASNPILSGRAVRNEQFF
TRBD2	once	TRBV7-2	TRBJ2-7	TGTGCCAGCAGCCAAACTAGCGGGGGATTTTTCTACGAGCAGTACTTC	CASSQTSGGFFYEQYF